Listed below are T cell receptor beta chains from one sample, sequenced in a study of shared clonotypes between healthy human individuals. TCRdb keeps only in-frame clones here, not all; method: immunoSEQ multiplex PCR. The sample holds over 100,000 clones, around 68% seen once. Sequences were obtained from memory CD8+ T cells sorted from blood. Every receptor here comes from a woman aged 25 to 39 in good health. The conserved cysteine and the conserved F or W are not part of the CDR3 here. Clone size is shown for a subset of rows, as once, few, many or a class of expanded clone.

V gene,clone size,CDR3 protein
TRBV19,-,ASSIRDSTYNEQF
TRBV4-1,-,ASSRQGGKRTEAF
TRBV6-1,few,ASSETRTGLANYGYT
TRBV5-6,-,ASSSNYEQY
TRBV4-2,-,ASSGPTLPSSYNEQF
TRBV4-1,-,ASSQTPLAGGGTGELF
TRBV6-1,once,ASSEWVAPYNEQF
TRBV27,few,ASSSVGTRRSYEQY
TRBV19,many,ASTSGPGNTIY
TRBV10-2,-,ASSYRGGEQF
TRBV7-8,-,ASSSDGVLGNEQY
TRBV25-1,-,ASSEDRGIEKLF
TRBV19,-,AISQGRRAF
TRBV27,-,ASSITGQGAEETQY
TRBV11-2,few,ASSYSSGTTDTQY
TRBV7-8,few,ASSLLAGYSYEQY
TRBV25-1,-,ASSESRAEVRETQY
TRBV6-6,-,ASSRDRGNQPQH
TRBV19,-,ASSSWEGEAF
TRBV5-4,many,ATLAEPTDTQY
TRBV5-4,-,ASSLSYNEQF
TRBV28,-,ASTRGTENIQY
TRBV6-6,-,ASSYSRQALTQQY
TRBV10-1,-,ARLFSSTDTQY
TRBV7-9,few,ASSAFGGGRGNEQF
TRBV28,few,ASSHAERTTDTQY
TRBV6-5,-,ASSVGDTGELF
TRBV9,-,ASSVNGVNTEAF
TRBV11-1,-,ASGLAGAGNHQQF